This T cell receptor beta chain was sequenced for a study of blood T cell repertoires in COVID-19. For the study at large: Donors in the United States, Italy and Spain gave samples during acute or convalescent COVID-19. PBMCs, B-cell-depleted T cells, or T cells provided the cDNA or gDNA that made up the material.

Here immunoSEQ multiplex PCR was the method, and the copy in TCRdb shows in-frame clones only, minus some. The sample has fewer than 450,000 clones, 88% seen once. The CDR3 spans 17 residues. Germline CDR1 and CDR2: SGHRS and YFSETQ. With V trimmed by 0 bases and J by 6 bases, 10 bases remained unmatched. Those enrolled, adults aged about 18 to 95 years, came from around 25 US areas. The chain joins TRBV5-1 to TRBJ2-3, with 10 bases identical to TRBD2. This TCR derives from a woman under 30 who had recovered from COVID-19. The specimen was PBMCs or T cells enriched from blood (not recorded which). CDR3 sequence: CASSLGKISGGQDTQYF. The CDR3 nucleotides are TGCGCCAGCAGCTTGGGGAAGATTAGCGGGGGGCAGGATACGCAGTATTTT.